This T cell receptor beta chain originates from a study of T cells in Graves' hyperthyroidism and ophthalmopathy. RNA transcripts were the template for amplifying TCR beta CDR3 regions. The HTBI set primed first-round TCR CDR3 RT-PCR. TCRdb fed the multiplex PCR reads into MiXCR, producing one record per CDR3 protein. The data show about 600,000 distinct CDR3 sequences, around 14% seen once. This CDR3 contains 17 residues. V lost 0 bases, J lost 6 bases, and 8 bases stayed unmatched. Looked up from germline, CDR1 is MNHNS and CDR2 is SASEGT. This clonotype was counted a few times. The chain is built from TRBV6-1 and TRBJ2-3, with 11 bases identical to TRBD1. The TCR comes from a young woman with Graves' ophthalmopathy. The specimen sequenced was blood. The CDR3 protein is CASSEAQGTGGGDTQYF. DNA for the CDR3: TGTGCCAGCAGTGAAGCCCAGGGGACAGGGGGGGGGGATACGCAGTATTTT.